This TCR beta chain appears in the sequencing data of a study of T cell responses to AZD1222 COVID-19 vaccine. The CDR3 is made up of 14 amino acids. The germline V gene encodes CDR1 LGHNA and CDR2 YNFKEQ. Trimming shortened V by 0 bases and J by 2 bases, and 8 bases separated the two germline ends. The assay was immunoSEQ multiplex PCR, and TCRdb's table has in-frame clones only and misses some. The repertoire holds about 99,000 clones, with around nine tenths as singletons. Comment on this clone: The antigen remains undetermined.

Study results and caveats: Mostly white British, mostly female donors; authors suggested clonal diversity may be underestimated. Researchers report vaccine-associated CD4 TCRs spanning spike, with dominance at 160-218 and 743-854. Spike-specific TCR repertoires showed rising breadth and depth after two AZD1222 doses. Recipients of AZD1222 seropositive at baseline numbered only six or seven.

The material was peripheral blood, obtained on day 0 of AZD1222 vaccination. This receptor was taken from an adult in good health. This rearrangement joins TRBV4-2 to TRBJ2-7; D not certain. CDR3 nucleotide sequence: TGTGCCAGCAGCCAAGACCAGGCAACCTACGAGCAGTACTTC. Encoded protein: CASSQDQATYEQYF.